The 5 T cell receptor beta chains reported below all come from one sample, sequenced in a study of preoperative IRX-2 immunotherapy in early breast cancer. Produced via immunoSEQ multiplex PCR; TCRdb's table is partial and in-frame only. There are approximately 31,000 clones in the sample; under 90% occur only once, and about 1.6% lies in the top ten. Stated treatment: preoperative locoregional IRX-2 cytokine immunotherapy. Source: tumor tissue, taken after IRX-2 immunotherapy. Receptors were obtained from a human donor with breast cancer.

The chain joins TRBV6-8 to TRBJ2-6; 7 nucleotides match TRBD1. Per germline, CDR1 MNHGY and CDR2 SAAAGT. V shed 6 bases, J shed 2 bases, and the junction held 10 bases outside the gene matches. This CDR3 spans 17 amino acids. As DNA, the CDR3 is TGTGCCAGCAGGGCGCCCCAGACAGGGCCTGGGGCCAACGTCCTGACTTTC. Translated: CASRAPQTGPGANVLTF.

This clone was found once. CDR3 sequence reads: CASSEERSGALGGYTF. As DNA, the CDR3 is TGTGCCAGCAGTGAAGAAAGGAGCGGGGCTCTCGGCGGCTACACCTTC. The rearrangement joins TRBV6-7 to TRBJ1-2, with D tentatively TRBD1 (5 bases). TRBV6-7 has ORF status, its function being uncertain. The CDR3 totals 16 residues. Trimming shortened V by 5 bases and J by 8 bases, and 24 bases separated the two germline ends.

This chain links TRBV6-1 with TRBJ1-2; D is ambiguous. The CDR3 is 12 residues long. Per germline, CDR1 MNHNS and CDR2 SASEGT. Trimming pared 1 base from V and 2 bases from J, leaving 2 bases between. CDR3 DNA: TGTGCCAGCAGTGAAGGGAACTATGGCTACACCTTC. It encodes CASSEGNYGYTF.

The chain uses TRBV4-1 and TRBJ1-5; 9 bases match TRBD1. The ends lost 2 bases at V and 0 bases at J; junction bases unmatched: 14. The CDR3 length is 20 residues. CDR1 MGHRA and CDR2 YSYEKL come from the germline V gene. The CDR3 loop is CASSQYPGGQGYLSNQPQHF. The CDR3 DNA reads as TGCGCCAGCAGCCAATACCCGGGGGGACAGGGCTACCTTAGCAATCAGCCCCAGCATTTT.

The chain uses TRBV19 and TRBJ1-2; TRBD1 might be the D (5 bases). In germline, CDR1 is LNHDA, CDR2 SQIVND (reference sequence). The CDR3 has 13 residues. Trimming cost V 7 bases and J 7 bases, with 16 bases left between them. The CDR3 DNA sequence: TGTGCCAGTAACCGACAGAATGCTCTTGGCTACACCTTC. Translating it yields CASNRQNALGYTF.